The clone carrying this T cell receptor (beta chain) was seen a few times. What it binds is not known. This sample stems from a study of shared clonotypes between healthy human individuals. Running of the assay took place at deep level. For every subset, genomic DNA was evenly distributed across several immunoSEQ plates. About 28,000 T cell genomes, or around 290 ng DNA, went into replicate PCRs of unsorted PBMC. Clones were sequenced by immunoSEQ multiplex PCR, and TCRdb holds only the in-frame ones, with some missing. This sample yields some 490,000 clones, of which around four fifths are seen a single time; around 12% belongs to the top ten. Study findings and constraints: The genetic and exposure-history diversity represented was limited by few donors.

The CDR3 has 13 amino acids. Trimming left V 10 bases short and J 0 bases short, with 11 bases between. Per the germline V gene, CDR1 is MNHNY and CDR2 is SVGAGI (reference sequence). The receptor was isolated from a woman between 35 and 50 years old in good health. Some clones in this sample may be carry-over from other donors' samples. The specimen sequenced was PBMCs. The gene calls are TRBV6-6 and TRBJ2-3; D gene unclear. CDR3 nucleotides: TGTGCCACCCGTGAGGCTAGCACAGATACGCAGTATTTT. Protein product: CATREASTDTQYF.